Below are 29 T cell receptor beta chains sequenced from a single sample in a study of T cells after yellow fever vaccination. TCRdb itself ran the 5' RACE reads through MiXCR, one entry per CDR3 protein. The data hold about 550,000 distinct CDR3 sequences, with roughly 19% observed a single time. This sample comprised PBMCs, obtained 15 days after the yellow fever booster vaccination. These receptors all stem from a young man who received the YFV17D yellow fever vaccine.

This rearrangement joins TRBV5-8 to TRBJ2-7; unclear D gene. Germline loops: CDR1 SGHTS, CDR2 YDEGEE. V dropped 2 bases and J dropped 5 bases, with 11 bases sitting between them. The length of the CDR3 is 13 residues. The DNA for the CDR3 is TGTGCCAGCAGCTTTGGTTCTTCCGACGAGCAGTACTTC. This translates into CASSFGSSDEQYF.

J is TRBJ2-7 and V is TRBV20-1, with 9 bases lining up with TRBD2. CDR1 is DFQATT, CDR2 SNEGSKA, per germline (reference sequence). The CDR3 is 15 amino acids. J lost 0 bases, V lost 0 bases, and 3 bases had no gene match. DNA of the CDR3: TGCAGTGCTAGAGATAGTAGCGGGAGCTCCTACGAGCAGTACTTC. Protein sequence: CSARDSSGSSYEQYF.

The chain has TRBV3-1 and TRBJ2-1; weak D call: TRBD1 (5 bases). Deletions cut 10 bases from V and 8 bases from J, with 21 bases between. CDR3 length: 14 amino acids. CDR1 is LGHDT and CDR2 is YNNKEL in the germline V gene (reference sequence). The CDR3, as DNA: TGTGCCACCACGGACACCCTAGGTTCCGATGAGCAGTTCTTC. Amino acids: CATTDTLGSDEQFF.

The V and J genes are TRBV27 and TRBJ2-1, with 7 bases lining up with TRBD2. The V gene end was trimmed by 2 bases and the J gene end by 10 bases; junction bases not matched to a gene: 8. The germline gives CDR1 MNHEY, CDR2 SMNVEV (reference sequence). The CDR3 length is 14 residues. CDR3 sequence (DNA): TGTGCCAGCAGTTTAGTGGGACTAACGTGGGAGCAGTTCTTC. It translates to CASSLVGLTWEQFF.

The J gene is TRBJ1-6, the V gene TRBV20-1, with 10 bases matching TRBD1. The CDR3 is 15 residues long. V lost 2 bases to trimming and J lost 10 bases; unmatched junction nucleotides: 8. Germline values: CDR1 DFQATT, CDR2 SNEGSKA (reference sequence). The CDR3 coding sequence is TGCAGTGCTAGACTCCCGGGACAGGGGCGGTCACCCCTCCACTTT. Translating gives CSARLPGQGRSPLHF.

This chain uses TRBV7-2 with TRBJ2-5, with D tentatively TRBD1 (5 bases). In germline, CDR1 is SGHTA, CDR2 FQGNSA. V lost 8 bases to trimming and J lost 7 bases, with 11 bases between them. The CDR3 totals 11 residues. CDR3 protein: CASGQMGTQYF. The CDR3 nucleotides are TGTGCCAGCGGACAAATGGGGACCCAGTACTTC.

CDR3 sequence: CASSLGSAAQYF. CDR3 in DNA: TGTGCCAGCAGCTTGGGCTCCGCGGCCCAGTACTTC. This sequence joins TRBV5-5 and TRBJ2-5; D unresolved. The V end was cut by 0 bases, the J end by 9 bases, with 9 bases between. CDR3 length: 12 residues. CDR1 is SGHKS and CDR2 is YYEKEE in the germline V gene (reference sequence).

This clonotype was picked up a small number of times. The chain has TRBV29-1 and TRBJ2-2; 7 bases are a match to TRBD1. The V and J ends lost 6 bases and 5 bases, in that order; junction bases with no gene match: 9. Per the germline V gene, CDR1 is SQVTM and CDR2 is ANQGSEA. This CDR3 contains 14 residues. CDR3 nucleotides: TGCAGCGTCGTGACAGGGATTGAGACCGGGGAGCTGTTTTTT. Translating it yields CSVVTGIETGELFF.

In this sample, this clonotype turned up a few times. V and J are TRBV7-3 and TRBJ2-7; 12 nucleotides align to TRBD2. This CDR3 is 13 amino acids long. Germline-derived CDR1 and CDR2 are SGHTA and FQGTGA. With 8 bases clipped from V and 6 bases from J, the junction kept 5 bases outside the gene matches. The CDR3 DNA reads as TGTGCCAGCGGACTAGCGGGAACGGGCGAGCAGTACTTC. This codes for CASGLAGTGEQYF.

This rearrangement joins TRBV18 to TRBJ2-3; 8 bases agree with TRBD1. After removal of 5 bases from V and 0 bases from J, the junction contained 7 bases not matched to a gene. Germline V gives CDR1 KGHSH, CDR2 LQKENI. This CDR3 has 16 residues. The CDR3 DNA sequence: TGTGCCAGCTCAGCAAACCGGGACAGGAGCACAGATACGCAGTATTTT. This sequence encodes CASSANRDRSTDTQYF.

V and J are TRBV12-3 or TRBV12-4 and TRBJ2-3; TRBD2 agrees at 7 bases. V shed 0 bases and J 0 bases; nucleotides not matched to a gene: 3. CDR3 size: 16 residues. The CDR3 nucleotides are TGTGCCAGCAGTTTAGCGGGAGGGCCTAGCACAGATACGCAGTATTTT. It codes for CASSLAGGPSTDTQYF.

This clonotype has a handful of counts. V gene TRBV7-9 combines with J gene TRBJ2-1; 8 bases line up with TRBD2. CDR1 is SEHNR, CDR2 FQNEAQ, per germline (reference sequence). Losses at the gene ends were 2 bases for V and 0 bases for J; bases not matched to a gene: 6. The CDR3 extends over 17 amino acids. The DNA of the CDR3 is TGTGCCAGCAGCTTATTTACTAGCGGCCTCTCCTACAATGAGCAGTTCTTC. It encodes CASSLFTSGLSYNEQFF.

This clonotype turned up a few times. J is TRBJ2-5 and V is TRBV18; the D gene is possibly TRBD1 (6 bases). The CDR3 is made up of 14 amino acids. CDR1 is KGHSH and CDR2 is LQKENI in the germline V gene. The germline V and J ends were trimmed by 6 bases and 3 bases, with 14 bases remaining between them. As DNA, the CDR3 is TGTGCCAGCTCGGCCGGGACACCTAAAGAGACCCAGTACTTC. It translates to CASSAGTPKETQYF. The whole variable domain, filled in from reference TRBV18 and TRBJ2-5, reads NAGVMQNPRHLVRRRGQEARLRCSPMKGHSHVYWYRQLPEEGLKFMVYLQKENIIDESGMPKERFSAEFPKEGPSILRIQQVVRGDSAAYFCASSAGTPKETQYFGPGTRLLVL.

This clonotype was seen more than once but under ten times. The V and J genes are TRBV7-3 and TRBJ2-3; TRBD1 agrees at 9 bases. Trimming took 2 bases from V and 3 from J; bases not matched to a gene: 6. Germline V gene lookup returns CDR1 SGHTA and CDR2 FQGTGA. The CDR3 covers 16 residues. Here the CDR3 reads CASSLASGTGTDTQYF. CDR3 bases: TGTGCCAGCAGCTTAGCTTCCGGGACAGGGACAGATACGCAGTATTTT.

In its sample, this clonotype was seen a few times. The V call is TRBV15, the J call TRBJ1-2; D is unclear. CDR3 size: 12 residues. The V end lost 0 bases, the J end lost 8 bases, and 7 bases lay between the germline ends. Looked up from germline, CDR1 is LNHNV and CDR2 is YYDKDF (reference sequence). In DNA form, the CDR3 reads TGTGCCACCAGCAGAGAGACCGGAGGCTACACCTTC. As protein: CATSRETGGYTF. Combining the CDR3 with reference TRBV15 and TRBJ1-2 gives the whole variable domain DAMVIQNPRYQVTQFGKPVTLSCSQTLNHNVMYWYQQKSSQAPKLLFHYYDKDFNNEADTPDNFQSRRPNTSFCFLDIRSPGLGDTAMYLCATSRETGGYTFGSGTRLTVV.

The gene calls are TRBV7-9 and TRBJ2-1; the match to TRBD1 covers 7 bases. The CDR3 has 16 residues. The germline gives CDR1 SEHNR, CDR2 FQNEAQ (reference sequence). V trimming: 6 bases; J trimming: 5 bases; junction bases outside the gene matches: 13. The CDR3: CASSLAGTATNNEQFF. CDR3 nucleotide sequence: TGTGCCAGCAGTCTAGCCGGGACAGCGACAAACAATGAGCAGTTCTTC.

This clonotype appeared a few times. The chain recombines TRBV6-1 with TRBJ2-1; D gene unclear. This CDR3 region has 14 residues. V was trimmed by 8 bases and J by 0 bases, leaving 11 bases between them. CDR1 and CDR2 (germline): MNHNS, SASEGT. The CDR3 here is CASRSGNSYNEQFF. CDR3 nucleotide sequence: TGTGCCAGCCGGTCAGGAAACTCCTACAATGAGCAGTTCTTC.

This clonotype was seen a few times. The V and J genes are TRBV27 and TRBJ2-1; weak D call: TRBD2 (6 bases). The CDR3 totals 11 residues. Trimming pared 8 bases from V and 6 bases from J, leaving 8 bases between. CDR1 is MNHEY and CDR2 is SMNVEV in the germline V gene (reference sequence). The DNA of the CDR3 is TGTGCCAGCGGGACTTCCAATGAGCAGTTCTTC. Its protein is CASGTSNEQFF.

The chain carries TRBV15 and TRBJ2-1; 11 bases line up with TRBD2. Trimming cost V 5 bases and J 7 bases; bases outside gene matches: 10. CDR3 length equals 16 residues. The germline CDR1 and CDR2 sequences are LNHNV and YYDKDF (reference sequence). As DNA, the CDR3 is TGTGCCACCAGCCCCCCTGCGGCTAGCGGGAGGAATGAGCAGTTCTTC. It translates to CATSPPAASGRNEQFF. Variable domain in full (rest from reference TRBV15 and TRBJ2-1): DAMVIQNPRYQVTQFGKPVTLSCSQTLNHNVMYWYQQKSSQAPKLLFHYYDKDFNNEADTPDNFQSRRPNTSFCFLDIRSPGLGDTAMYLCATSPPAASGRNEQFFGPGTRLTVL.

The J gene is TRBJ2-1, the V gene TRBV9; 9 nucleotides agree with TRBD1. V lost 0 bases to trimming and J lost 4 bases; unmatched junction nucleotides: 2. The CDR3 is 15 amino acids. The germline V gene has CDR1 SGDLS and CDR2 YYNGEE. The CDR3 is CASSVDGTGYNEQFF. The CDR3 nucleotides read TGTGCCAGCAGCGTAGATGGGACAGGGTACAATGAGCAGTTCTTC.

The chain uses TRBV5-1 and TRBJ2-1; D gene ambiguous. Trimming took off 0 bases at V and 9 bases at J, with 16 bases between the two ends. CDR1 is SGHRS and CDR2 is YFSETQ in the germline V gene. The CDR3 has 15 amino acids. CDR3 sequence: CASSLGSAGGGEQFF. The CDR3 DNA reads TGCGCCAGCAGCTTGGGAAGTGCAGGCGGTGGTGAGCAGTTCTTC.

The CDR3, as DNA: TGCAGTGCTAGTGACGGGACCCAAGAGACCCAGTACTTC. It translates to CSASDGTQETQYF. The chain combines TRBV20-1 with TRBJ2-5; D possibly uses TRBD1 or TRBD2 (5 bases each). The V end was cut by 3 bases, the J end by 1 base, with 9 bases between. CDR3 length equals 13 residues. The germline V gene has CDR1 DFQATT and CDR2 SNEGSKA (reference sequence).

The rearrangement links TRBV27 to TRBJ2-5; D is uncertain. The germline CDR1 and CDR2 sequences are MNHEY and SMNVEV (reference sequence). Trimming removed 2 bases from V and 2 bases from J, with 12 bases in between. The CDR3 loop spans 15 amino acids. In nucleotides, the CDR3 is TGTGCCAGCAGTTTAGCTAGGACGGTTCAAGAGACCCAGTACTTC. It codes for CASSLARTVQETQYF.

J is TRBJ2-7 and V is TRBV6-5, with a possible D match to TRBD2 (6 bases). This CDR3 region has 11 residues. Germline V CDR1 and CDR2: MNHEY, SVGAGI. V shed 5 bases and J shed 7 bases, with 9 bases lying between them. The CDR3 sequence is CASSTGEEQYF. CDR3 bases: TGTGCCAGCAGTACGGGGGAGGAGCAGTACTTC.

This clonotype turned up a few times. The CDR3 sequence is CSAPGSGSSDTQYF. The DNA for the CDR3 is TGCAGTGCTCCCGGTAGCGGGAGTTCAGATACGCAGTATTTT. This rearrangement joins TRBV20-1 to TRBJ2-3; 9 bases match TRBD2. Germline trimming cut 5 bases from V and 4 bases from J; bases unmatched to any gene: 7. Per germline, CDR1 DFQATT and CDR2 SNEGSKA (reference sequence). This CDR3 contains 14 residues.

This clonotype was seen a few times. The gene calls are TRBV10-1 and TRBJ2-1; possibly TRBD2 for D (5 bases). Between the trimmed V and J ends, which lost 4 bases and 5 bases, there was a span of 15 bases. CDR3 length equals 15 residues. Germline V gene data show CDR1 as WNHNN and CDR2 as SYGVQD (reference sequence). CDR3 in amino acids: CASSGGDRRDNEQFF. The CDR3 region has the DNA TGCGCCAGCAGTGGGGGAGACCGCAGAGACAATGAGCAGTTCTTC.

The J gene is TRBJ2-5, the V gene TRBV6-5; D may be TRBD1 or TRBD2 (5 bases each). The germline V gene has CDR1 MNHEY and CDR2 SVGAGI. This CDR3 spans 15 amino acids. Trimming took 0 bases from V and 5 from J, leaving 13 bases between them. CDR3 region: CASSYSPPGTETQYF. In nucleotides, the CDR3 is TGTGCCAGCAGTTACTCGCCTCCTGGGACGGAGACCCAGTACTTC.

The rearrangement links TRBV9 to TRBJ2-1; D is perhaps TRBD1 or TRBD2 (5 bases each). Germline CDR1 is SGDLS and CDR2 is YYNGEE. CDR3 length equals 17 residues. Trimming pared 2 bases from V and 0 bases from J, leaving 15 bases between. The CDR3 nucleotides read TGTGCCAGCAGCGTTAGTGGGGGACCTAGCTCCTACAATGAGCAGTTCTTC. Protein sequence: CASSVSGGPSSYNEQFF.

The genes are TRBV7-6 and TRBJ2-1, with a weak D call TRBD2 (5 bases). Germline V lookup: CDR1 SGHVS, CDR2 FNYEAQ. Between the trimmed V and J ends, which lost 9 bases and 1 base, there was a span of 10 bases. The CDR3 has 13 amino acids. CDR3: CASGSNSYNEQFF. The CDR3 DNA sequence: TGTGCCAGTGGGAGTAATTCCTACAATGAGCAGTTCTTC.